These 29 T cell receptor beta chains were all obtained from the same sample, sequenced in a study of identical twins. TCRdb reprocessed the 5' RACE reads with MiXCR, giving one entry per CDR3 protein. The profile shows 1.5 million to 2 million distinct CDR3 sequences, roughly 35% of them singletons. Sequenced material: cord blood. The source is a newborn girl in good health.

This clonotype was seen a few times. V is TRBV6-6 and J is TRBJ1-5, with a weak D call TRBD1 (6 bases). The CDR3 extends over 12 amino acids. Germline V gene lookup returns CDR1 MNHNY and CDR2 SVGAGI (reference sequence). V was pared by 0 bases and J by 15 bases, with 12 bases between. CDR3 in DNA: TGTGCCAGCAGTTACTCCGGACAGCCTGGGCATTTT. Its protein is CASSYSGQPGHF.

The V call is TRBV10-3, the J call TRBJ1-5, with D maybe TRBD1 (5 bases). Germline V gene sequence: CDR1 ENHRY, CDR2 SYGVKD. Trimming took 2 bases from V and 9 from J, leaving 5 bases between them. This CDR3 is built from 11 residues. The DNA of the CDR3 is TGTGCCATCAGTGAGACAGGGCCCCAGCATTTT. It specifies CAISETGPQHF.

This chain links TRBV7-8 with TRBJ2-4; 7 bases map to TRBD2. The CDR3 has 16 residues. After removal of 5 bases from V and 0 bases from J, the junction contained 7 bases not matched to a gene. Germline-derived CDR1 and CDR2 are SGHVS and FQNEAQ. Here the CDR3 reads CASSGGRALAKNIQYF. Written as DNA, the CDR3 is TGTGCCAGCAGCGGGGGGAGGGCCCTAGCCAAAAACATTCAGTACTTC.

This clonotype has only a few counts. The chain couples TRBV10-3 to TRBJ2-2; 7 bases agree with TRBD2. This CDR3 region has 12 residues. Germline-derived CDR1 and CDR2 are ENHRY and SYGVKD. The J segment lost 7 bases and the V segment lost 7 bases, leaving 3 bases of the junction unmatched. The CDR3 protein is CAIKAGIGELFF. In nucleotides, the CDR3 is TGTGCCATCAAAGCGGGAATCGGGGAGCTGTTTTTT.

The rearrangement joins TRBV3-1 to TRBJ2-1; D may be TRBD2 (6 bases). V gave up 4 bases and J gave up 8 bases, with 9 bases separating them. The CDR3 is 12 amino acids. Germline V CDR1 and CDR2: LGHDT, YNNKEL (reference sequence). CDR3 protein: CASSRLVYEQFF. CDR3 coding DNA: TGTGCCAGCAGCCGACTAGTATATGAGCAGTTCTTC.

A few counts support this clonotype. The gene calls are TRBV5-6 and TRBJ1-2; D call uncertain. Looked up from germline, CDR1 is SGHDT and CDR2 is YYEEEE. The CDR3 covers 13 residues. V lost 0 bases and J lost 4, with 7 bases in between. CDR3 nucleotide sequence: TGTGCCAGCAGCTTGGCCCGGGTCTATGGCTACACCTTC. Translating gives CASSLARVYGYTF.

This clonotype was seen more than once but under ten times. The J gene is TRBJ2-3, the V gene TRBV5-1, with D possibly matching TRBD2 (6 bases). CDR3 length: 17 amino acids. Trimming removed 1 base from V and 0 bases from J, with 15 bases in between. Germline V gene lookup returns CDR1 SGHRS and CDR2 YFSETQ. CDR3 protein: CASSLKFSGPSTDTQYF. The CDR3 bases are TGCGCCAGCAGCTTGAAGTTCAGCGGGCCGAGCACAGATACGCAGTATTTT.

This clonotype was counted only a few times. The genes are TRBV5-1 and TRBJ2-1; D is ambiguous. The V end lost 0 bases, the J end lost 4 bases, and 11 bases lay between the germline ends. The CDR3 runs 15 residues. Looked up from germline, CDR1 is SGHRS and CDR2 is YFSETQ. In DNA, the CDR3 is TGCGCCAGCAGCTTGGAGACGACGGTTTACAATGAGCAGTTCTTC. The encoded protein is CASSLETTVYNEQFF.

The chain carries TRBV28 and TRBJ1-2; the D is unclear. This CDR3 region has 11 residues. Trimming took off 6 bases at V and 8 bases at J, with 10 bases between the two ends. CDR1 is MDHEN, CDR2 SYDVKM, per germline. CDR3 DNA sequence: TGTGCCAGCAGGGGCCAGATCGGCTACACCTTC. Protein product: CASRGQIGYTF.

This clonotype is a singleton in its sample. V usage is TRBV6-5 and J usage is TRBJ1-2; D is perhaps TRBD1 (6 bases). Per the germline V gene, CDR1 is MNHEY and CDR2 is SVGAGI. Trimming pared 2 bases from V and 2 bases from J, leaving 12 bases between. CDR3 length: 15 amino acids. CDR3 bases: TGTGCCAGCAGTTACGGTGACAGGAGAAACTATGGCTACACCTTC. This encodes CASSYGDRRNYGYTF.

CDR3 bases: TGTGCCAGCAGTCGACTAGCTCTGAAGACAGATACGCAGTATTTT. It yields the protein CASSRLALKTDTQYF. This sequence joins TRBV28 and TRBJ2-3, with TRBD2 matching over 7 bases. Germline loops: CDR1 MDHEN, CDR2 SYDVKM. This CDR3 contains 15 residues. V gave up 5 bases and J gave up 3 bases; unmatched junction bases: 8.

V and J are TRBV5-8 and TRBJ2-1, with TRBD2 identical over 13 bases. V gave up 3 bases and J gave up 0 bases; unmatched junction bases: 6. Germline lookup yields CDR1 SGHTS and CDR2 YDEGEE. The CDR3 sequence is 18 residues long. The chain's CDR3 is CASSSGLAGISSYNEQFF. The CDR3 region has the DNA TGTGCCAGCAGCTCGGGACTAGCGGGAATTAGCTCCTACAATGAGCAGTTCTTC.

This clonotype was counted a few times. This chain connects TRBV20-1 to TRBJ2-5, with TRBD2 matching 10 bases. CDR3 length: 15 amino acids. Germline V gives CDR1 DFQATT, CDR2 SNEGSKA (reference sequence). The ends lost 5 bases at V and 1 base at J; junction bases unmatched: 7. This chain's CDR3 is CSAPLLAGFQETQYF. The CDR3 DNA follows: TGCAGTGCTCCCTTACTAGCGGGATTCCAAGAGACCCAGTACTTC.

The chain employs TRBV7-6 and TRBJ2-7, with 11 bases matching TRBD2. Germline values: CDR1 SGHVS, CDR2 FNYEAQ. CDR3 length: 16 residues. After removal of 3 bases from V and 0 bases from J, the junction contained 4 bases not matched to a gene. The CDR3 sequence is CASSFVAGGSSYEQYF. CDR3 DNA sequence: TGTGCCAGCAGCTTTGTAGCGGGGGGGAGCTCCTACGAGCAGTACTTC. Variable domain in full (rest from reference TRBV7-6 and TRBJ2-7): GAGVSQSPRYKVTKRGQDVALRCDPISGHVSLYWYRQALGQGPEFLTYFNYEAQQDKSGLPNDRFSAERPEGSISTLTIQRTEQRDSAMYRCASSFVAGGSSYEQYFGPGTRLTVT.

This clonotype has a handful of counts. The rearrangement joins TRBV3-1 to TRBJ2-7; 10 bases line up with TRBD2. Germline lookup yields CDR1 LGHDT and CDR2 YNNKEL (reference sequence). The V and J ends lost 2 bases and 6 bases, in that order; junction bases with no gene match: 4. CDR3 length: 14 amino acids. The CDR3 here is CASSQTSGVGEQYF. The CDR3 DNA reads TGTGCCAGCAGCCAAACTAGCGGGGTTGGCGAGCAGTACTTC.

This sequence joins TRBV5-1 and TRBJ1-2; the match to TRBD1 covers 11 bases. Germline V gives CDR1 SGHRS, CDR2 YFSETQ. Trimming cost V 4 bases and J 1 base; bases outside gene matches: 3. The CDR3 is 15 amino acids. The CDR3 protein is CASSTGTGGNYGYTF. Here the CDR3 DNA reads TGCGCCAGCAGCACCGGGACAGGGGGTAACTATGGCTACACCTTC.

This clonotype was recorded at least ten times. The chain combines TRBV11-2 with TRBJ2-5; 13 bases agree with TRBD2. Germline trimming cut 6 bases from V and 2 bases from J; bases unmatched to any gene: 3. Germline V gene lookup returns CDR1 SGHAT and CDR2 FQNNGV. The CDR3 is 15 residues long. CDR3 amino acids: CASSLLAGGQETQYF. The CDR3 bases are TGTGCCAGCAGTTTACTAGCGGGAGGGCAAGAGACCCAGTACTTC.

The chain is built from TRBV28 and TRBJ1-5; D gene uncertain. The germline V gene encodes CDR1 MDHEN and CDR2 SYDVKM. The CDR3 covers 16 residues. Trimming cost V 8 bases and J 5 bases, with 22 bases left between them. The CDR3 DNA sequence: TGTGCCAGCCTCGCCGCAGGCGACCCTTCATATCAGCCCCAGCATTTT. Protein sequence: CASLAAGDPSYQPQHF.

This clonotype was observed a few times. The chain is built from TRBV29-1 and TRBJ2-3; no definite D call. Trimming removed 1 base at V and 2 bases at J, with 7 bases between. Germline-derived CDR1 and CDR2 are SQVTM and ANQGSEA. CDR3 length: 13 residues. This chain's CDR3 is CSVEVSYTDTQYF. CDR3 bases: TGCAGCGTTGAAGTCTCCTACACAGATACGCAGTATTTT.

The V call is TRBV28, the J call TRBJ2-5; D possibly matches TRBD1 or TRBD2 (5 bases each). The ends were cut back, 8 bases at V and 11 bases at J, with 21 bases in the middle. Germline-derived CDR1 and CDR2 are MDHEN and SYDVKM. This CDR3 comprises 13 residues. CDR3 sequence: CASEGLVPNEQYF. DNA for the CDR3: TGTGCCAGCGAGGGGCTAGTCCCCAATGAGCAGTACTTC.

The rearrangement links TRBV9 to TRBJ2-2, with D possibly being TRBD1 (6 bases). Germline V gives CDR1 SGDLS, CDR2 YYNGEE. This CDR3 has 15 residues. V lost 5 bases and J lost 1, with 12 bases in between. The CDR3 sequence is CASRRQVQNTGELFF. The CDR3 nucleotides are TGTGCCAGCAGGAGACAGGTCCAGAACACCGGGGAGCTGTTTTTT.

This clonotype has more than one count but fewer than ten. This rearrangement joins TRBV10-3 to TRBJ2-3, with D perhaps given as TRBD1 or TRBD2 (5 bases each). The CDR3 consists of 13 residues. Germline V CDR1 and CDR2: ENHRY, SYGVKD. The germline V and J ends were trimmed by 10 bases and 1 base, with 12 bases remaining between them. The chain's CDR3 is CATGARGTDTQYF. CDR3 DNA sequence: TGTGCCACCGGGGCCCGTGGCACAGATACGCAGTATTTT.

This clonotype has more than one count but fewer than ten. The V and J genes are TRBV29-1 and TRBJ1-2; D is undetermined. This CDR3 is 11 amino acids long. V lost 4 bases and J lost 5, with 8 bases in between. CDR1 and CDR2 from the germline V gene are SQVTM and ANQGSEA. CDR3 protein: CSVAGEYGYTF. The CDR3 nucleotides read TGCAGCGTTGCTGGGGAATATGGCTACACCTTC.

In nucleotides, the CDR3 is TGTGCCAGCAGCCCTGGGGCTAGCGGGAGACATGAGCAGTTCTTC. This sequence encodes CASSPGASGRHEQFF. The chain combines TRBV9 with TRBJ2-1; 10 bases are a match to TRBD2. V gave up 4 bases and J gave up 8 bases; unmatched junction bases: 9. This CDR3 comprises 15 residues. The germline V gene has CDR1 SGDLS and CDR2 YYNGEE. The variable domain in full, with the rest retrieved from reference TRBV9 and TRBJ2-1, is DSGVTQTPKHLITATGQRVTLRCSPRSGDLSVYWYQQSLDQGLQFLIQYYNGEERAKGNILERFSAQQFPDLHSELNLSSLELGDSALYFCASSPGASGRHEQFFGPGTRLTVL.

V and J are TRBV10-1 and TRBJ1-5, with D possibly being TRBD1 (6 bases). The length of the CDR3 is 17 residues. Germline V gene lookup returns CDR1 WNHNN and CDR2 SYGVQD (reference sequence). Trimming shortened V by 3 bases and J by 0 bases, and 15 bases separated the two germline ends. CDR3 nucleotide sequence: TGCGCCAGCAGTGATTTAACAGGGTTATATAGCAATCAGCCCCAGCATTTT. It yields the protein CASSDLTGLYSNQPQHF.

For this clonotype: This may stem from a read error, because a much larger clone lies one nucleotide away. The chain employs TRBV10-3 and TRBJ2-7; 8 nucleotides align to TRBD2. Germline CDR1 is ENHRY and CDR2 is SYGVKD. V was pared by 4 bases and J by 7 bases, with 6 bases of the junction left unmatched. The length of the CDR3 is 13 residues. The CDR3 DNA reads TGTGCCATCAGTGGACTAGCGCCGGATGAGCAGTACTTC. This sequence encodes CAISGLAPDEQYF.

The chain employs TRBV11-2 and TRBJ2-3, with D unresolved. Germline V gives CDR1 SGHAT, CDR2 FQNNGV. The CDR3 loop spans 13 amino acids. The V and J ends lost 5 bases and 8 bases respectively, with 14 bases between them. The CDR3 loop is CASSPRLEATQYF. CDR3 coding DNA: TGTGCCAGCAGCCCCCGACTTGAAGCTACGCAGTATTTT. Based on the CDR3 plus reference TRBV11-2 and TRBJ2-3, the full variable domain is EAGVAQSPRYKIIEKRQSVAFWCNPISGHATLYWYQQILGQGPKLLIQFQNNGVVDDSQLPKDRFSAERLKGVDSTLKIQPAKLEDSAVYLCASSPRLEATQYFGPGTRLTVL.

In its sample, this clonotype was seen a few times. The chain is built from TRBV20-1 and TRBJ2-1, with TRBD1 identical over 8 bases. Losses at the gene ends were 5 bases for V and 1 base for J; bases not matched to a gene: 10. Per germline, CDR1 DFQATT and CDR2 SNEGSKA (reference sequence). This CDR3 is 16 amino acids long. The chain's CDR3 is CSAGTPGQASYNEQFF. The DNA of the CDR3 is TGCAGTGCTGGGACACCGGGACAGGCGTCCTACAATGAGCAGTTCTTC.

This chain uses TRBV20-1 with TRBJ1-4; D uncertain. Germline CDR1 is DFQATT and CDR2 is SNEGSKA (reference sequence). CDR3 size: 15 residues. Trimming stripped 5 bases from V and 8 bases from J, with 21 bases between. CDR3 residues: CSAPGERANGEKLFF. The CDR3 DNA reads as TGCAGTGCTCCCGGGGAGCGGGCAAATGGGGAAAAACTGTTTTTT.